One T cell receptor (beta chain) is described in this entry. By frequency, this clonotype is medium-sized (0.01 to 0.1%), with no count recorded. Its cognate antigen has yet to be identified. This specimen belongs to a study of T cell clusters in autoimmune cytopenias (dated 2019 in TCRdb). For the study in its entirety: A median TRB sequencing depth of 50,000 to 65,000 reads per sample was reached, and a median of around 2,300 distinct TRB clonotypes per sample was obtained. TRB and IGH repertoires from peripheral blood were sequenced in autoimmune cytopenia patients at active disease and during treatment follow-up, with healthy, CLL and autoimmune hepatitis controls included alongside. The study was designed to test whether a disease-specific immune repertoire signature usable as a blood-based biomarker is carried by autoimmune cytopenia patients. Overall study results and their limits: The GLIPH analysis suggested a lack of physiological T cell clusters in primary autoimmune cytopenia patients, since approximately 50 clusters were exclusive to healthy donors whereas some 17 were exclusive to patients. TRB repertoire shifts, with less even repertoires in secondary cytopenia and CLL, mostly reflected lymphoma bias rather than autoimmunity. Healthy donors showed almost three-fold more exclusive TRB clusters than active autoimmune hepatitis patients, consistent with an autoimmunity-wide signature. In the comparison of secondary cytopenia with CLL, the cluster-lack signature was not observed, apparently because the dominant lymphoma-associated repertoire masked the signature. The T cell clusters were defined in silico only, and their functional role remained to be validated experimentally.

TRB amplification used roughly 270 ng of peripheral blood genomic DNA, 41,000 or so genome equivalents, per sample. To amplify TRB rearrangements, a touch-down multiplex PCR protocol was run with the TRB-A and TRB-B primer pools combined in a single tube. Illumina adapters and sample indices were added to the amplicons through two consecutive PCR reactions performed with Phusion HS II polymerase. Amplicons were gel-purified with the NucleoSpin Gel and PCR Clean-up kit, then quantified by Qubit and quality-checked on an Agilent 2100 Bioanalyzer. Sequencing of the libraries was performed on an Illumina MiSeq with 600-cycle, single-indexed, paired-end runs. From the authors' description of their analysis: Alignment and assembly of TRB reads were performed with MiXCR version 2.1.12 and the default MiXCR reference library. Each unique CDR3 nucleotide sequence defined a clone, and only productive sequences with at least two reads were analysed. Repertoire diversity was assessed with alpha-parameterized diversity profiles (alpha 0 to 5), including the Shannon (alpha 1) and Simpson (alpha 2) indices, which were computed with an R script. The tcR package was used to compute combinatorial TRB VJ usage, which was then compared between cohorts by principal component analysis with ade4. GLIPH was used to cluster TCRbeta CDR3s in pairs of cohorts matched for age and read depth, and a Wilcoxon test was used to compare cluster frequencies. TCRdb reprocessed the reads, so every CDR3 protein sequence counts as one entry and DNA is not shown. The V and J calls, along with clone size, are taken from TCRdb and not from the paper's own processing. The table held for this sample gives about 2,800 distinct CDR3 sequences. The top ten clonotypes cover more than 10% of the sample.

The sequence was collected from a human donor with an autoimmune cytopenia or autoimmune hepatitis (not recorded which). Sequenced material: peripheral blood.

The CDR3 in this case is CASSLGGTSGSYEQYF. This sequence uses TRBV13 and TRBJ2-7; TCRdb picks TRBD2, but there is no DNA to check that call. The germline V gene (reference sequence) sets CDR1 to PRHDT and CDR2 to FYEKMQ. The CDR3, cysteine through phenylalanine, is 16 amino acids long. The DNA sequence is not available.